What follows describes a single T cell receptor beta chain. This clone was picked up a small number of times. Its target antigen remains unknown. There are no base qualities to consult, and no much larger clone falls within one base. The High Capacity cDNA Reverse Transcription Kit was used to reverse transcribe all of the isolated RNA, meaning that expressed TCRB transcripts were what got sequenced. Naive, central memory and regulatory T cell samples underwent deep immunoSEQ sequencing, averaging around 3.7 million total reads per sample. Sorted cells were lysed in RLT buffer and RNA was extracted with DNase-treated RNeasy Micro or Mini kits, depending on cell number. To prevent cross-contamination, every cell subset was processed on its own, while patient and healthy donor samples were processed together. TCRB sequences were amplified from cDNA with the immunoSEQ multiplex PCR, producing 87-bp fragments spanning the CDR3 region. Sequencing of the amplicons was performed on the Illumina HiSeq platform. In the original analysis: PCR bias was corrected computationally using synthetic template baselines, and reads within Hamming distance 2 were collapsed, with unmergeable singletons discarded. By aligning reads against IMGT, V, D and J genes, CDR3 length, and insertions or deletions at six rearrangement sites were assigned. Within each subset, clonotype counts were normalized to sorted cell number, after which true diversity and Gini coefficients were computed with the tcR R package. The overlap coefficient, calculated on TCRB nucleotide sequences, was used to measure repertoire sharing. Out-of-frame TCRB sequences from naive cells were analyzed as a proxy for the pre-selection repertoire. The source is immuneACCESS, and TCRdb retained only in-frame sequences with V and J called. Part of the clones is not carried over; for the studies checked, unresolved V genes explain less than half of this, and the remainder is unexplained. V and J calls and clone size come straight from that table; D and trimming were deduced from the DNA. The sample table records 600,000 to 700,000 clones; 9.5% to 15% of these occur just once. 0.09% to 0.15% of the sample comes from the top ten.

This sample is part of a study of beta chain features in type 1 diabetes (dated by TCRdb to 2016 to 2019). Turning to the overall study: No differences in mean age, gender distribution, total cell number or subset yield were found between patients and healthy donors. A total of roughly 100 million sorted cells were examined across all samples, and a strong correlation was observed between cell number per subset and RNA yield. Whereas all 30 or so donors provided naive and central memory subsets, regulatory and stem cell-like memory subsets were isolated from just 8 patients and about 8 healthy donors. In the study, recently diagnosed type 1 diabetes patients and matched healthy donors were compared on the TCRB repertoires of their sorted circulating CD4+ T cell subsets. Here is what the overall study found, with its caveats: In all four CD4+ subsets, TCRB CDR3 length was moderately but significantly shorter in type 1 diabetes patients. Because cDNA was sequenced instead of genomic DNA, highly expressing activated cells could be over-represented, though the groups showed no difference in activation or CD3 levels. Naive, central memory and regulatory TCRB repertoires appeared to be more alike among patients than among healthy donors. At VDJ recombination sites, patients with type 1 diabetes made fewer insertions and deleted more nucleotides, a pattern implying thymic rearrangement abnormalities. Because small numbers of individuals were included in the HLA sub-analyses, any influence of HLA type on TCRB rearrangement was left unresolved. PCR might favor shorter templates, but patient and control samples were amplified and corrected together, so any skew would affect both groups equally.

A single peripheral blood draw of about 116 mL on average was collected from each donor into heparinised tubes. Using a panel that included CD45RO, CCR7, CD25, CD127, CD95 and CD27, naive, central memory, regulatory and stem cell-like memory CD4+ T cells were sorted on a BD FACSAria II. Every sorted population had a purity above 95%. PBMCs were isolated right away by Lymphoprep density gradient centrifugation and were stained directly, without culture. So that batch effects would be minimized, each experiment stained and sorted samples in pairs, pairing one healthy donor with one patient. V is pruned by 2 bases and J by 4 bases, leaving 7 bases of the junction without a gene match. As encoded in the germline V gene, CDR1 is SGHVS while CDR2 is FQNEAQ. Its CDR3 holds 15 amino acids, cysteine through phenylalanine. Kept here is only the CDR3 DNA, which spans 45 bases and is read in frame from base 1.

The chain is assembled from TRBV7-8 and TRBJ2-7, and TRBD1 aligns with 8 junction nucleotides. Sequencing used naive CD4+ T cells from blood. What the cell subset or site label conveys for this sample: true naive CD4+ T cells. The receptor comes from a man aged 30-40 years with type 1 diabetes. The DNA is as follows: TGTGCCAGCAGCTTATGGAGGACAGGGAATTACGAGCAGTACTTC. The resulting protein is CASSLWRTGNYEQYF.